These T cell receptor beta chains were read from a single sample in a study of PD-1 blockade in classical Hodgkin lymphoma. Sequencing was performed with immunoSEQ multiplex PCR; in TCRdb, only in-frame clones are kept and a portion is missing. The table has about 58,000 clones, approximately 90% seen once; the top ten hold about 10%. The sample consisted of peripheral blood mononuclear cells (PBMCs), taken before the second cycle of nivolumab. The source is a human donor with classical Hodgkin lymphoma. CDR3s include the opening cysteine and the closing phenylalanine or tryptophan.

V: TRBV18
J: TRBJ2-5
CDR3: CASSGLMETQYF

V: TRBV5-6
J: TRBJ2-7
CDR3: CASSHIGGGEQYF

V: TRBV23-1
J: TRBJ2-7
CDR3: CASSLRAGRISDYEQYF

V: TRBV6-4
J: TRBJ1-5
CDR3: CALRGTRQPQHF

V: TRBV5-1
J: TRBJ1-3
CDR3: CASSFGPGLGNTIYF

V: TRBV7-9
J: TRBJ1-1
CDR3: CASSPPGVGMNTEAFF

V: TRBV11-1
J: TRBJ1-5
CDR3: CASSLRRNQPQHF

V: TRBV10-3
J: TRBJ1-1
CDR3: CAISPTGKNTEAFF

V: TRBV19
J: TRBJ2-6
CDR3: CASSFTVTGLAGANVLTF

V: TRBV7-2
J: TRBJ1-2
CDR3: CASSLSGGHYGYTF

V: TRBV6-5
J: TRBJ2-3
CDR3: CASSRQGADTQYF

V: TRBV4-2
J: TRBJ2-1
CDR3: CASSQVGQGASGNEQFF

V: TRBV18
J: TRBJ1-1
CDR3: CASSHDRTGTEAFF

V: TRBV7-9
J: TRBJ2-7
CDR3: CASSSIAGTYEQYF

V: TRBV18
J: TRBJ1-4
CDR3: CASSPRPTIDEKLFF

V: TRBV2
J: TRBJ1-4
CDR3: CASSMTTTNEKLFF

V: TRBV2
J: TRBJ2-1
CDR3: CASSRTGREYNEQFF

V: TRBV30
J: TRBJ2-2
CDR3: CAWSPTMGGELFF

V: TRBV13
J: TRBJ2-7
CDR3: CASKVHYEQYF

V: TRBV5-1
J: TRBJ2-2
CDR3: CASSQGPGELFF

V: TRBV27
J: TRBJ2-3
CDR3: CASRISTDTQYF

V: TRBV4-3
J: TRBJ1-4
CDR3: CASSQDDPRATNEKLFF

V: TRBV2
J: TRBJ2-7
CDR3: CASSEGREGGYEQYF

V: TRBV6-1
J: TRBJ1-2
CDR3: CASSGLSGTGGKGNGYTF

V: TRBV4-3
J: TRBJ2-7
CDR3: CASSQDRFRVNEQYF

V: TRBV11-2
J: TRBJ2-1
CDR3: CASSERLAGGYNEQFF

V: TRBV6-6
J: TRBJ2-7
CDR3: CASRLTGGSYEQYF

V: TRBV4-2
J: TRBJ1-5
CDR3: CASSPLSSGNQPQHF

V: TRBV2
J: TRBJ2-7
CDR3: CASSEWDLSGGHYEQYF

V: TRBV5-6
J: TRBJ2-1
CDR3: CASSLKTSGATSYNEQFF

V: TRBV9
J: TRBJ1-3
CDR3: CASSTGQGRGNTIYF

V: TRBV5-4
J: TRBJ2-1
CDR3: CASSFGEQFF

V: TRBV11-2
J: TRBJ2-1
CDR3: CASSRPGPDKGKEYTEQFF

V: TRBV28
J: TRBJ2-7
CDR3: CASSSPGTGGDEQYF

V: TRBV2
J: TRBJ1-3
CDR3: CASSTTVNTIYF

V: TRBV9
J: TRBJ2-3
CDR3: CASSVFYGGVGDTQYF

V: TRBV18
J: TRBJ1-3
CDR3: CASPGTAGNTIYF

V: TRBV10-2
J: TRBJ2-7
CDR3: CASSDTYEQYF

V: TRBV19
J: TRBJ1-5
CDR3: CASSLGRYSNQPQHF

V: TRBV9
J: TRBJ2-7
CDR3: CASSVDRGEQYF

V: TRBV18
J: TRBJ2-7
CDR3: CASSPLGGKAYEQYF

V: TRBV9
J: TRBJ1-2
CDR3: CASRAGTGNIDYGYTF

V: TRBV15
J: TRBJ1-4
CDR3: CATSRDLQGWDNEKLFF

V: TRBV7-9
J: TRBJ2-3
CDR3: CASSLTPAGGYPDTQYF

V: TRBV28
J: TRBJ2-7
CDR3: CASSLPGTGGTYEQYF

V: TRBV19
J: TRBJ1-2
CDR3: CASRFDTIVNYGYTF

V: TRBV5-1
J: TRBJ2-2
CDR3: CASSFGRGGESTGELFF

V: TRBV6-5
J: TRBJ1-2
CDR3: CASSYSDSYGYTF

V: TRBV25-1
J: TRBJ1-5
CDR3: CASMGSGTSLGPQHF

V: TRBV28
J: TRBJ2-3
CDR3: CASSFIFSRREGDADTQYF

V: TRBV7-9
J: TRBJ2-7
CDR3: CASSPLTYEQYF

V: TRBV30
J: TRBJ1-1
CDR3: CAWSGRGGTEAFF

V: TRBV5-4
J: TRBJ2-7
CDR3: CASSFLGTPAYEQYF

V: TRBV4-2
J: TRBJ2-2
CDR3: CASSQEGISGREGTTGELFF

V: TRBV4-3
J: TRBJ2-4
CDR3: CASSQLPTSGEENIQYF

V: TRBV9
J: TRBJ2-1
CDR3: CASTPAGGPGHEQFF